This T cell receptor beta chain was obtained from a study of blood T cell repertoires in COVID-19. The V segment lost 6 bases and the J segment 6 bases; nucleotides outside the gene matches: 4. The CDR3 is made up of 13 amino acids. The germline V gene encodes CDR1 LNHDA and CDR2 SQIVND (reference sequence). In the study's own analysis: How many nucleated cells were present was estimated from reference gene primer amplification. Using immunoSEQ multiplex PCR, the repertoire was profiled, and TCRdb retains in-frame clones only, with some absent. V, J and clone size reflect that table, while D and trimming were determined from the DNA. The profile shows over 70,000 clones, almost 85% of them singletons.

The sequenced material came from peripheral blood. The sequence derives from a man aged 55-75 years with acute or convalescent COVID-19. The chain joins TRBV19 to TRBJ2-2; 7 nucleotides match TRBD1. The CDR3 DNA is TGTGCCAGTAGAAGTCAGGGGGCCGGGGAGCTGTTTTTT. Protein product: CASRSQGAGELFF.